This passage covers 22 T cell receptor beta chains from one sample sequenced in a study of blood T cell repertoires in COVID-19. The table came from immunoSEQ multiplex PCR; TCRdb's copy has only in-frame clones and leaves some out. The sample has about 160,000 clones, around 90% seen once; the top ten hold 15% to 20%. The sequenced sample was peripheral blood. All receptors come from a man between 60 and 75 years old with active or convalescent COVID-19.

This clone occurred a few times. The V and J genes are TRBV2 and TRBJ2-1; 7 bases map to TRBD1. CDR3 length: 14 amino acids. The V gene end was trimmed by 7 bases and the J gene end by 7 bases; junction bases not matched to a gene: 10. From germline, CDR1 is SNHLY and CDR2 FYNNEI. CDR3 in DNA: TGTGCCAGCATCCGAGGGGGCCCCGAGAATGAGCAGTTCTTC. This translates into CASIRGGPENEQFF.

CDR3 DNA sequence: TGTGCCAGCAGCAGGAGGGCGAACACCGGGGAGCTGTTTTTT. Protein sequence: CASSRRANTGELFF. The genes are TRBV7-9 and TRBJ2-2; the D gene is possibly TRBD2 (6 bases). Germline assignment: CDR1 SEHNR and CDR2 FQNEAQ (reference sequence). Trimming stripped 5 bases from V and 0 bases from J, with 7 bases between. The CDR3 has 14 amino acids.

The CDR3 is CASSDINSSYNSPLHF. CDR3 nucleotide sequence: TGTGCCAGCAGTGACATAAACAGCTCCTATAATTCACCCCTCCACTTT. The chain couples TRBV6-1 to TRBJ1-6; D is uncertain. The CDR3 has 16 amino acids. Trimming removed 3 bases at V and 0 bases at J, with 9 bases between. The V gene's germline CDR1 is MNHNS and CDR2 SASEGT.

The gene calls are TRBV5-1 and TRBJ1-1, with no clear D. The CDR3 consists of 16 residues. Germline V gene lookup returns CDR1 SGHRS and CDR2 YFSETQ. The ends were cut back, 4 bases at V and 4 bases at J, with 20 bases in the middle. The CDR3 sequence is CASSPSPRGRGTEAFF. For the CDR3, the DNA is TGCGCCAGCAGCCCTTCCCCTCGGGGTCGGGGCACTGAAGCTTTCTTT. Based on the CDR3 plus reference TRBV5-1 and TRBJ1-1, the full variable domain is KAGVTQTPRYLIKTRGQQVTLSCSPISGHRSVSWYQQTPGQGLQFLFEYFSETQRNKGNFPGRFSGRQFSNSRSEMNVSTLELGDSALYLCASSPSPRGRGTEAFFGQGTRLTVV.

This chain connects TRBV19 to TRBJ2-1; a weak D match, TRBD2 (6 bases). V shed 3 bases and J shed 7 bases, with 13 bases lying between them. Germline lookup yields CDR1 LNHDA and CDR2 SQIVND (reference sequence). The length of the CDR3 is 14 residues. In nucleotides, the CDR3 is TGTGCCAGTAGTATGGGCTCCGCGGGAAATGAGCAGTTCTTC. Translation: CASSMGSAGNEQFF.

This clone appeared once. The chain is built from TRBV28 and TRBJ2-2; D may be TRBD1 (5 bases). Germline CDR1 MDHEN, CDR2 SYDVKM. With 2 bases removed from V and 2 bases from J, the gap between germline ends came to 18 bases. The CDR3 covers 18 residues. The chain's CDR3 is CASSLTGSTASNTGELFF. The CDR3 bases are TGTGCCAGCAGTTTAACGGGCTCGACAGCTTCAAACACCGGGGAGCTGTTTTTT.

CDR3 protein: CASKTDRAGGYTF. In DNA form, the CDR3 reads TGCGCCAGCAAGACAGACAGGGCTGGCGGCTACACCTTC. This sequence joins TRBV5-1 and TRBJ1-2; TRBD1 agrees at 7 bases. Germline CDR1 SGHRS, CDR2 YFSETQ. This CDR3 is 13 amino acids long. V shed 6 bases and J 8 bases; nucleotides not matched to a gene: 10.

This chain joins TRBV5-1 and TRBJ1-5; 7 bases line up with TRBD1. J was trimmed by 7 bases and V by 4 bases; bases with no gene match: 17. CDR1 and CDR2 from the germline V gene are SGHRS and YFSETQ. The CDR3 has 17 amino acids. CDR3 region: CASSPGGTAFGGQPQHF. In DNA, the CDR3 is TGCGCCAGCAGCCCTGGTGGGACAGCCTTCGGGGGCCAGCCCCAGCATTTT.

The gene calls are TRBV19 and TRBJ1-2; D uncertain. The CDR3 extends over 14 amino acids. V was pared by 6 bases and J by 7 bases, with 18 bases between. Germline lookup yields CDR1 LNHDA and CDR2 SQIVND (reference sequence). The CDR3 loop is CASSPREHYGGYTF. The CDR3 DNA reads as TGTGCCAGTAGCCCCCGAGAGCATTACGGTGGCTACACCTTC.

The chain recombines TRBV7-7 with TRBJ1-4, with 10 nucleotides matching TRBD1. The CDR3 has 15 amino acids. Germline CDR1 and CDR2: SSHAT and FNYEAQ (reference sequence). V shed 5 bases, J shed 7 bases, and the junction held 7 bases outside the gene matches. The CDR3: CASSPTGTGAEKLFF. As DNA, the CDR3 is TGTGCCAGCAGCCCAACCGGGACAGGGGCTGAAAAACTGTTTTTT.

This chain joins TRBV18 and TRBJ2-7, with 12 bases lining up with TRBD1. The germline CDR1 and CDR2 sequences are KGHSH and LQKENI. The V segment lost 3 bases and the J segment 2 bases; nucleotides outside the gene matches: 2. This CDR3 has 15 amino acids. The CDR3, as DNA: TGTGCCAGCTCACCGGGACAGGGGGCTACCTACGAGCAGTACTTC. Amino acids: CASSPGQGATYEQYF. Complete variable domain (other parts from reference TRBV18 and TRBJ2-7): NAGVMQNPRHLVRRRGQEARLRCSPMKGHSHVYWYRQLPEEGLKFMVYLQKENIIDESGMPKERFSAEFPKEGPSILRIQQVVRGDSAAYFCASSPGQGATYEQYFGPGTRLTVT.

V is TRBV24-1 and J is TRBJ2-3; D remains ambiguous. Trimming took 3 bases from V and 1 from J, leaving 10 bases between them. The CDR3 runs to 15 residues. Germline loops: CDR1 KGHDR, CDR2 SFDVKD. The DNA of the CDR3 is TGTGCCACCAGTGATGCAGGTATCGGCACAGATACGCAGTATTTT. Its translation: CATSDAGIGTDTQYF.

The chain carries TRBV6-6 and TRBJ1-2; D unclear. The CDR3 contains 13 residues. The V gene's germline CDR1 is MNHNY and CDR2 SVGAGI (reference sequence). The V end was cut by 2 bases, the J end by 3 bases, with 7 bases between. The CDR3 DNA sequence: TGTGCCAGCAGTTACCACGAGGACTATGGCTACACCTTC. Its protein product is CASSYHEDYGYTF.

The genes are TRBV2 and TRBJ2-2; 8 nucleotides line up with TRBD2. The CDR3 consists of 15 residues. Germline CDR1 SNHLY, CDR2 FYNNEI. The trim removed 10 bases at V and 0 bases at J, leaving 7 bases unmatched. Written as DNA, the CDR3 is TGTGCCACAGGAAGAGCGGGGGCGAACACCGGGGAGCTGTTTTTT. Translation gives CATGRAGANTGELFF.

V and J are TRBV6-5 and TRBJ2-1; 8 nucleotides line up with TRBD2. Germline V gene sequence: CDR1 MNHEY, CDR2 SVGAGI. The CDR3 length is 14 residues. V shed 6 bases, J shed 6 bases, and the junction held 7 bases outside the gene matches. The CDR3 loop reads CASSRGGGLNEQFF. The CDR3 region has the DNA TGTGCCAGCAGCAGGGGCGGGGGGCTCAATGAGCAGTTCTTC.

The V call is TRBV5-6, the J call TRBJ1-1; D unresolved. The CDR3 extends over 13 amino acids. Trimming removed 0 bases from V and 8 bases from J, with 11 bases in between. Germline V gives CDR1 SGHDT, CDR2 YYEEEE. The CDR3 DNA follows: TGTGCCAGCAGCTTGGTTTACACGAAAGAAGCTTTCTTT. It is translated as CASSLVYTKEAFF.

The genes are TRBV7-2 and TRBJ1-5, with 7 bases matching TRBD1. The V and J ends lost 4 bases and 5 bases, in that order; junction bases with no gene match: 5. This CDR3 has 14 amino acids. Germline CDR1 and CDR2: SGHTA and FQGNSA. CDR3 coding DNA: TGTGCCAGCAGCTCTGAGGGGGCCGATCAGCCCCAGCATTTT. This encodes CASSSEGADQPQHF.

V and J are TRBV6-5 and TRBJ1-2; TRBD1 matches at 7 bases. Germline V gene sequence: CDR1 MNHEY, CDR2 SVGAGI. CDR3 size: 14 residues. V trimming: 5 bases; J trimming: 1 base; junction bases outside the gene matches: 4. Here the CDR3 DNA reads TGTGCCAGCAGTACCTGGGACAGTAACTATGGCTACACCTTC. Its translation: CASSTWDSNYGYTF.

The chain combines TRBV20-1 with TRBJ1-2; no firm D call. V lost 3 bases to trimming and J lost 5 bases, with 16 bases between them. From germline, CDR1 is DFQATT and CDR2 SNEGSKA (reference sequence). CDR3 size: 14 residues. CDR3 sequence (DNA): TGCAGTGCTAGTCCCCCTCTAGAGGGTTATGGCTACACCTTC. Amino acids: CSASPPLEGYGYTF.

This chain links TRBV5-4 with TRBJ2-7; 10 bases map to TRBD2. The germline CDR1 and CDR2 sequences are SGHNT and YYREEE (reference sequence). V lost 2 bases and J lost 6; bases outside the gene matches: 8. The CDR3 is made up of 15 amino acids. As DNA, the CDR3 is TGTGCCAGCAGCTTCCCTAGCGGGGGCCCCACCGAGCAGTACTTC. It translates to CASSFPSGGPTEQYF.

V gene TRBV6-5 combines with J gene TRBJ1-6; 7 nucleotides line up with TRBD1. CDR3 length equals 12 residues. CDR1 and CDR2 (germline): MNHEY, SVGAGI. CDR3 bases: TGTGCTGCACAACAGGGGTCTTCACCCCTCCACTTT. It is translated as CAAQQGSSPLHF.

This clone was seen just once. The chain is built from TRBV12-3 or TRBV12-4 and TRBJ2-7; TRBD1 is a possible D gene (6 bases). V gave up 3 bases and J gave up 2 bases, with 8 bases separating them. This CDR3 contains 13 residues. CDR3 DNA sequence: TGTGCCAGCAGTTTCGACAGGCCCTACGAGCAGTACTTC. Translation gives CASSFDRPYEQYF.